The 25 T cell receptor beta chains given below trace back to one sample, sequenced in a study of blood T cell repertoires in COVID-19. Assay: immunoSEQ multiplex PCR; the TCRdb copy retains only in-frame clones and omits some. Among about 190,000 clones, over 80% were seen once, and the ten largest hold 3.2%. The sample comprised PBMCs or T cells enriched from blood (not recorded which). Receptors originate from a woman between 25 and 40 years old who had been exposed to COVID-19.

The rearrangement links TRBV12-5 to TRBJ1-4; D may be TRBD1 (5 bases). Germline V lookup: CDR1 LGHNT, CDR2 FRNRAP. V shed 3 bases and J shed 2 bases, with 10 bases lying between them. CDR3 size: 15 residues. The CDR3 DNA sequence: TGTGCTAGTGGTTTTGACAGTCTCACTAATGAAAAACTGTTTTTT. It codes for CASGFDSLTNEKLFF.

The V gene is TRBV5-1, the J gene TRBJ2-1; tentative D call: TRBD1 (5 bases). Germline V gene data show CDR1 as SGHRS and CDR2 as YFSETQ. The CDR3 sequence is 16 residues long. Trimming removed 4 bases from V and 4 bases from J, with 18 bases in between. CDR3: CASSLGFGAAYNEQFF. The CDR3 DNA sequence: TGCGCCAGCAGCCTTGGATTTGGGGCGGCTTACAATGAGCAGTTCTTC.

This clone was picked up one time. The chain has TRBV5-4 and TRBJ2-7, with 10 bases that match TRBD1. V shed 5 bases, J shed 3 bases, and the junction held 14 bases outside the gene matches. Germline V gene data show CDR1 as SGHNT and CDR2 as YYREEE (reference sequence). The CDR3 length is 17 residues. Here the CDR3 reads CASSHDRGRGPLYEQYF. The CDR3 DNA reads as TGTGCCAGCAGTCACGACAGGGGGCGCGGCCCTCTCTACGAGCAGTACTTC.

The chain combines TRBV7-2 with TRBJ2-1; 12 nucleotides line up with TRBD2. Trimming removed 3 bases from V and 3 bases from J; junction bases left unmatched: 3. Germline values: CDR1 SGHTA, CDR2 FQGNSA. CDR3 length: 16 amino acids. The CDR3 is CASSFPSGGVYNEQFF. The CDR3 nucleotides are TGTGCCAGCAGCTTCCCTAGCGGGGGGGTCTACAATGAGCAGTTCTTC.

The chain couples TRBV27 to TRBJ2-7; D uncertain. Germline V CDR1 and CDR2: MNHEY, SMNVEV (reference sequence). The CDR3 length is 15 residues. V was pared by 5 bases and J by 3 bases, with 17 bases between. CDR3 nucleotide sequence: TGTGCCAGCAGTACCCCCGGCAGGATGCTCTACGAGCAGTACTTC. It encodes CASSTPGRMLYEQYF.

This chain links TRBV7-9 with TRBJ2-3; no clear D gene. This CDR3 spans 14 amino acids. Germline CDR1 and CDR2: SEHNR and FQNEAQ (reference sequence). V shed 4 bases and J shed 2 bases, with 10 bases lying between them. The CDR3 loop reads CASSSWADTDTQYF. The CDR3 nucleotides read TGTGCCAGCAGCTCTTGGGCAGACACAGATACGCAGTATTTT.

This chain uses TRBV18 with TRBJ2-7; possible D gene TRBD2, 5 bases. In germline, CDR1 is KGHSH, CDR2 LQKENI. The CDR3 contains 13 residues. V was pared by 3 bases and J by 1 base, with 7 bases between. This chain's CDR3 is CASSPPGSYEQYF. The CDR3 nucleotides are TGTGCCAGCTCACCTCCGGGATCCTACGAGCAGTACTTC.

The chain employs TRBV2 and TRBJ1-1; the match to TRBD1 covers 7 bases. Germline assignment: CDR1 SNHLY and CDR2 FYNNEI. This CDR3 is built from 14 residues. V lost 4 bases, J lost 1 base, and 3 bases stayed unmatched. The DNA of the CDR3 is TGTGCCAGCAGTGTACAGGGGCGGAACACTGAAGCTTTCTTT. It codes for CASSVQGRNTEAFF.

This CDR3 is CASSVVGGITDTQYF. The CDR3 nucleotides are TGTGCCAGCAGCGTAGTTGGCGGAATCACAGATACGCAGTATTTT. The rearrangement links TRBV9 to TRBJ2-3, with unresolved D. Trimming stripped 0 bases from V and 2 bases from J, with 10 bases between. The CDR3 totals 15 residues. Germline CDR1 is SGDLS and CDR2 is YYNGEE. The full variable domain, with the rest looked up from reference TRBV9 and TRBJ2-3, is DSGVTQTPKHLITATGQRVTLRCSPRSGDLSVYWYQQSLDQGLQFLIQYYNGEERAKGNILERFSAQQFPDLHSELNLSSLELGDSALYFCASSVVGGITDTQYFGPGTRLTVL.

The J gene is TRBJ2-7, the V gene TRBV6-1; 11 bases are shared with TRBD2. The ends lost 3 bases at V and 2 bases at J; junction bases unmatched: 6. The CDR3 sequence is 16 residues long. Germline CDR1 is MNHNS and CDR2 is SASEGT. The CDR3 region is CASSEWGLAETYEQYF. CDR3 coding DNA: TGTGCCAGCAGTGAGTGGGGACTAGCGGAGACCTACGAGCAGTACTTC.

The chain recombines TRBV7-3 with TRBJ2-2, with 8 bases aligning to TRBD1. The CDR3 is made up of 15 amino acids. Germline V gene sequence: CDR1 SGHTA, CDR2 FQGTGA. The J segment lost 10 bases and the V segment lost 5 bases, leaving 12 bases of the junction unmatched. The CDR3 is CASSPIDRGNQELFF. The CDR3 nucleotides are TGTGCCAGCAGCCCAATCGACAGGGGCAATCAGGAGCTGTTTTTT.

The count of this clone is one. The chain employs TRBV20-1 and TRBJ1-1; D perhaps matches TRBD1 (5 bases). Germline CDR1 DFQATT, CDR2 SNEGSKA (reference sequence). This CDR3 comprises 15 residues. The V end lost 3 bases, the J end lost 5 bases, and 19 bases lay between the germline ends. This CDR3 is CSASSPSRGKTEAFF. The CDR3 DNA follows: TGCAGTGCTAGTTCACCAAGCCGGGGGAAAACTGAAGCTTTCTTT.

In its sample, this clone was seen a few times. The rearrangement uses TRBV7-8 and TRBJ2-5; the match to TRBD2 covers 10 bases. The germline V gene has CDR1 SGHVS and CDR2 FQNEAQ. CDR3 size: 15 residues. J gave up 5 bases and V 3 bases, and 6 bases lay outside the gene matches. The CDR3 spells CASSFERGGLETQYF. In DNA, the CDR3 is TGTGCCAGCAGCTTTGAGCGGGGGGGCTTGGAGACCCAGTACTTC.

V usage is TRBV5-4 and J usage is TRBJ1-1; D remains ambiguous. The germline V and J ends were trimmed by 0 bases and 2 bases, with 5 bases remaining between them. CDR1 and CDR2 from the germline V gene are SGHNT and YYREEE (reference sequence). The CDR3 loop spans 13 amino acids. CDR3 in amino acids: CASSLDLNTEAFF. DNA for the CDR3: TGTGCCAGCAGCTTGGACCTAAACACTGAAGCTTTCTTT.

The chain couples TRBV2 to TRBJ2-2; tentatively, D is TRBD1 (5 bases). Germline lookup yields CDR1 SNHLY and CDR2 FYNNEI. Trimming pared 11 bases from V and 7 bases from J, leaving 20 bases between. This CDR3 is 14 amino acids long. The CDR3: CAAQGAGFVGELFF. DNA for the CDR3: TGTGCCGCCCAAGGGGCAGGGTTCGTCGGGGAGCTGTTTTTT.

The chain combines TRBV5-1 with TRBJ1-1, with 8 bases aligning to TRBD1. J was trimmed by 5 bases and V by 3 bases; bases with no gene match: 6. Looked up from germline, CDR1 is SGHRS and CDR2 is YFSETQ. This CDR3 comprises 14 residues. Here the CDR3 DNA reads TGCGCCAGCAGCTCATCCCGGGACAGGACTGAAGCTTTCTTT. This encodes CASSSSRDRTEAFF. Full variable domain (rest looked up from reference TRBV5-1 and TRBJ1-1): KAGVTQTPRYLIKTRGQQVTLSCSPISGHRSVSWYQQTPGQGLQFLFEYFSETQRNKGNFPGRFSGRQFSNSRSEMNVSTLELGDSALYLCASSSSRDRTEAFFGQGTRLTVV.

The count of this clone is one. The V and J genes are TRBV24-1 and TRBJ2-1; weak D call: TRBD1 (5 bases). The CDR3 is 15 amino acids. Germline assignment: CDR1 KGHDR and CDR2 SFDVKD. V lost 5 bases to trimming and J lost 7 bases, with 17 bases between them. The CDR3 protein is CATSGVPGIENEQFF. Written as DNA, the CDR3 is TGTGCCACCAGTGGGGTGCCAGGGATTGAGAATGAGCAGTTCTTC.

This clone has only a few counts. This sequence joins TRBV6-4 and TRBJ1-6, with 8 positions matching TRBD1. The germline CDR1 and CDR2 sequences are MRHNA and SNTAGT. The CDR3 contains 14 residues. The trim removed 3 bases at V and 10 bases at J, leaving 5 bases unmatched. In DNA form, the CDR3 reads TGTGCCAGCAGTGATGGACAGGGAGAATCACCCCTCCACTTT. Its translation: CASSDGQGESPLHF.

The CDR3 loop reads CASSYLERRGPEAFF. In nucleotides, the CDR3 is TGTGCCAGCAGTTACCTGGAGCGTAGGGGTCCTGAAGCTTTCTTT. V gene TRBV6-2 or TRBV6-3 combines with J gene TRBJ1-1, with D perhaps matching TRBD1 (5 bases). CDR1 MNHEY and CDR2 SVGEGT come from the germline V gene. V lost 2 bases and J lost 6, with 16 bases in between. This CDR3 is 15 amino acids long.

This clone was detected once. V is TRBV5-1 and J is TRBJ1-5, with 7 nucleotides matching TRBD1. CDR1 SGHRS and CDR2 YFSETQ come from the germline V gene. V was clipped by 5 bases and J by 4 bases; unmatched bases: 9. CDR3 length: 15 amino acids. The chain's CDR3 is CASRVGTVGNQPQHF. DNA for the CDR3: TGCGCCAGCAGAGTAGGGACAGTCGGGAATCAGCCCCAGCATTTT.

V gene TRBV19 combines with J gene TRBJ1-2; no definite D call. The CDR3 is made up of 15 amino acids. V was pared by 0 bases and J by 4 bases, with 12 bases between. Germline loops: CDR1 LNHDA, CDR2 SQIVND (reference sequence). CDR3 sequence: CASSIDWSGLYGYTF. DNA for the CDR3: TGTGCCAGTAGTATAGATTGGTCAGGACTCTATGGCTACACCTTC.

This rearrangement joins TRBV9 to TRBJ2-7, with 10 bases identical to TRBD1. With V trimmed by 0 bases and J by 6 bases, 9 bases remained unmatched. The CDR3 spans 16 residues. CDR1 and CDR2 (germline): SGDLS, YYNGEE. As DNA, the CDR3 is TGTGCCAGCAGCGTAGCTCGGACAGGGGGTCGGGTCGAGCAGTACTTC. Translation gives CASSVARTGGRVEQYF.

This chain links TRBV5-1 with TRBJ2-1; a weak D match, TRBD2 (6 bases). Germline assignment: CDR1 SGHRS and CDR2 YFSETQ. The CDR3 has 14 residues. V lost 5 bases and J lost 5, with 14 bases in between. The CDR3 nucleotides are TGCGCCAGCAGGGCCATAGCGGCCAACAATGAGCAGTTCTTC. Protein product: CASRAIAANNEQFF.

J is TRBJ1-3 and V is TRBV7-6; D call uncertain. V was shortened by 5 bases and J by 0 bases, with 11 bases between the two germline ends. The CDR3 covers 15 residues. Germline CDR1 reads SGHVS; CDR2 reads FNYEAQ. In DNA form, the CDR3 reads TGTGCCAGCAGCGCAACACCCAGCTCTGGAAACACCATATATTTT. It yields the protein CASSATPSSGNTIYF.

The chain combines TRBV6-5 with TRBJ1-2; no reliable D call. Trimming removed 6 bases at V and 1 base at J, with 15 bases between. The CDR3 contains 15 residues. Germline lookup yields CDR1 MNHEY and CDR2 SVGAGI. In DNA form, the CDR3 reads TGTGCCAGCAGCCTGAGAATTGCCCTTAACTATGGCTACACCTTC. This codes for CASSLRIALNYGYTF.